The 9 T cell receptor beta chains listed next were all sequenced from one sample in a study of shared clonotypes between healthy human individuals. Measured with immunoSEQ multiplex PCR; TCRdb has only the in-frame clones, and not every one. This sample has about 2.4 million clones, with under 95% found just once. Sequencing used naive CD4+ T cells from PBMCs. Subset described: CD45RA+ positively selected. The receptor set was obtained from a man aged 18 to 30 in good health. Some clones in this sample may be carry-over from other donors' samples.

This chain uses TRBV5-1 with TRBJ1-3; no reliable D call. Trimming took off 4 bases at V and 0 bases at J, with 14 bases between the two ends. The germline CDR1 and CDR2 sequences are SGHRS and YFSETQ. The CDR3 is made up of 16 amino acids. The DNA of the CDR3 is TGCGCCAGCAGCCCGGCAGGCGTCTCCTCTGGAAACACCATATATTTT. This translates into CASSPAGVSSGNTIYF. Combining the CDR3 with reference TRBV5-1 and TRBJ1-3 gives the whole variable domain KAGVTQTPRYLIKTRGQQVTLSCSPISGHRSVSWYQQTPGQGLQFLFEYFSETQRNKGNFPGRFSGRQFSNSRSEMNVSTLELGDSALYLCASSPAGVSSGNTIYFGEGSWLTVV.

V usage is TRBV9 and J usage is TRBJ1-4; no firm D call. From germline, CDR1 is SGDLS and CDR2 YYNGEE. The CDR3 length is 16 residues. V dropped 4 bases and J dropped 8 bases, with 21 bases sitting between them. The CDR3 is CASSPRDGAMDEKLFF. The DNA of the CDR3 is TGTGCCAGCAGCCCTCGTGACGGCGCCATGGACGAAAAACTGTTTTTT.

This chain joins TRBV28 and TRBJ2-7; TRBD1 or TRBD2 may be the D gene (5 bases each). Trimming removed 5 bases at V and 0 bases at J, with 11 bases between. The CDR3 sequence is 14 residues long. Germline V gives CDR1 MDHEN, CDR2 SYDVKM. CDR3 protein: CASSGDGGSYEQYF. The CDR3 DNA is TGTGCCAGCAGTGGGGACGGTGGCTCCTACGAGCAGTACTTC.

This chain joins TRBV4-2 and TRBJ1-2, with TRBD1 as a possible D gene (5 bases). The V end was cut by 3 bases, the J end by 0 bases, with 11 bases between. The CDR3 totals 15 residues. Germline V gene sequence: CDR1 LGHNA, CDR2 YNFKEQ. The CDR3 nucleotides read TGTGCCAGCAGCCAGGAGACAGACTCTAACTATGGCTACACCTTC. Amino acid sequence: CASSQETDSNYGYTF.

This rearrangement joins TRBV14 to TRBJ2-7; no firm D call. CDR1 and CDR2 (germline): SGHDN, FVKESK. The CDR3 has 15 amino acids. The V gene lost 0 bases and the J gene lost 3 bases, with 12 bases spanning the gap. CDR3 DNA sequence: TGTGCCAGCAGCCAAGAACTGGGCCAATTCTACGAGCAGTACTTC. The encoded protein is CASSQELGQFYEQYF.

The V and J genes are TRBV28 and TRBJ1-5; tentatively, D is TRBD1 (5 bases). Per germline, CDR1 MDHEN and CDR2 SYDVKM. The CDR3 has 12 residues. Trimming pared 6 bases from V and 7 bases from J, leaving 10 bases between. The CDR3 loop is CASREGRQPQHF. CDR3 sequence (DNA): TGTGCCAGCAGAGAGGGGAGGCAGCCCCAGCATTTT.

The chain carries TRBV6-5 and TRBJ2-1; D is unclear. Germline values: CDR1 MNHEY, CDR2 SVGAGI. CDR3 size: 14 residues. Trimming took off 0 bases at V and 4 bases at J, with 7 bases between the two ends. The CDR3 region has the DNA TGTGCCAGCAGTTACTCGATCGCGTACAATGAGCAGTTCTTC. Residues: CASSYSIAYNEQFF.

The chain combines TRBV7-3 with TRBJ2-1; TRBD1 or TRBD2 may be the D gene (5 bases each). CDR3 size: 15 residues. Germline-derived CDR1 and CDR2 are SGHTA and FQGTGA. The V end was cut by 5 bases, the J end by 2 bases, with 13 bases between. The CDR3 is CASSADRDAYNEQFF. The CDR3 DNA sequence: TGTGCCAGCAGCGCTGACCGGGACGCCTACAATGAGCAGTTCTTC.

The CDR3 nucleotides read TGTGCCAGCAGTCCGACAGGGAGAAGAACTTACGAGCAGTACTTC. It is translated as CASSPTGRRTYEQYF. V and J are TRBV27 and TRBJ2-7, with TRBD1 matching 7 bases. The germline CDR1 and CDR2 sequences are MNHEY and SMNVEV (reference sequence). The CDR3 is made up of 15 amino acids. Germline trimming cut 5 bases from V and 4 bases from J; bases unmatched to any gene: 11.